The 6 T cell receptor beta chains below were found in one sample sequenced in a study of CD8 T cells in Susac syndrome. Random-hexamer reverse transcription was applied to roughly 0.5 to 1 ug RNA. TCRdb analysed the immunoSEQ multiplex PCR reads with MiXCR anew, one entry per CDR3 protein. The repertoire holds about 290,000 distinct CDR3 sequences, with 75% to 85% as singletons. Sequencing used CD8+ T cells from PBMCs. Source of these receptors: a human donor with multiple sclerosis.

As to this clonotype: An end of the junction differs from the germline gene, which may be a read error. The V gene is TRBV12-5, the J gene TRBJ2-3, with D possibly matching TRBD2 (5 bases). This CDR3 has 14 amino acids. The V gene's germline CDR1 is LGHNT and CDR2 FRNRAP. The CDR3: CTSGPENVADTQYF. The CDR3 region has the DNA TGTACTAGTGGTCCTGAGAACGTCGCAGATACGCAGTATTTT.

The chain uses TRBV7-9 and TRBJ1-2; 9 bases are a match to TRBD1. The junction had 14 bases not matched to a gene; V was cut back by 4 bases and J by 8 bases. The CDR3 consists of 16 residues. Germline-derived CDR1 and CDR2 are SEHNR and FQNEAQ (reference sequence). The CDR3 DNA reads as TGTGCCAGCAGCTCGGGTAGGACAGGGGAAGGGAGCGGCTACACCTTC. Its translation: CASSSGRTGEGSGYTF.

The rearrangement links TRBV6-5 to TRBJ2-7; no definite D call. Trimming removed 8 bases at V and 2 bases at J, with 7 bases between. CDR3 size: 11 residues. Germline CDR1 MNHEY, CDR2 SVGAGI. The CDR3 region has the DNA TGTGCCAGCGCTGGCGCCTACGAGCAGTACTTC. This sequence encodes CASAGAYEQYF.

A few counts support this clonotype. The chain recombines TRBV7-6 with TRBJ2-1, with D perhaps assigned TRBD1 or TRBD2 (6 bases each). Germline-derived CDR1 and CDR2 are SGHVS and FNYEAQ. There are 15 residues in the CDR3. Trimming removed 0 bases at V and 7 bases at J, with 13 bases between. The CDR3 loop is CASSLAQGGNNEQFF. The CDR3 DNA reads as TGTGCCAGCAGCTTAGCACAGGGAGGAAATAATGAGCAGTTCTTC.

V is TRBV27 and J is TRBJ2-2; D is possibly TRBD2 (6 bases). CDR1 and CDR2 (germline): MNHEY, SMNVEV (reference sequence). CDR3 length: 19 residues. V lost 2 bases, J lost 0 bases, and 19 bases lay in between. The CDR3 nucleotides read TGTGCCAGCAGTTTAGTCCCCCCCGGGAGCGAAGCGAACACCGGGGAGCTGTTTTTT. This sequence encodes CASSLVPPGSEANTGELFF.

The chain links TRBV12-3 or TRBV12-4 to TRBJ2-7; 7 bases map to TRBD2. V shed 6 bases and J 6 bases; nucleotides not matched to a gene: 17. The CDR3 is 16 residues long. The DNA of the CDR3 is TGTGCCAGCAGCTCTAAGTGGGGGGAGGGCCTTCTCGAGCAGTACTTC. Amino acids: CASSSKWGEGLLEQYF.